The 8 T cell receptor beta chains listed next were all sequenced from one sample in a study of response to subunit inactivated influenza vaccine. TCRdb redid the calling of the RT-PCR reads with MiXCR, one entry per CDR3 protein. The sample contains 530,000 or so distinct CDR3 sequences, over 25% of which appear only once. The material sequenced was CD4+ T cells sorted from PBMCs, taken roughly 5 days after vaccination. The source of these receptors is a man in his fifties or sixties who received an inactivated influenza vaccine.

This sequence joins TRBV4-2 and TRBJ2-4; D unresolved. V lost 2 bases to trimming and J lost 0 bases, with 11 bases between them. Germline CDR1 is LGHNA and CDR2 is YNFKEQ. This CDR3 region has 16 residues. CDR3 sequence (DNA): TGTGCCAGCAGCCAAAATAAGGGCCTAGCCAAAAACATTCAGTACTTC. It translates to CASSQNKGLAKNIQYF.

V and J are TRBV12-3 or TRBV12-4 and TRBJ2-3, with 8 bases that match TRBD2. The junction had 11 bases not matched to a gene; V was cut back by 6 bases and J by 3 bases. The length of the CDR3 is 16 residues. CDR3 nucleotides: TGTGCCAGCAGAACCCCAAGGCGGGGGGTAACAGATACGCAGTATTTT. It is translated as CASRTPRRGVTDTQYF.

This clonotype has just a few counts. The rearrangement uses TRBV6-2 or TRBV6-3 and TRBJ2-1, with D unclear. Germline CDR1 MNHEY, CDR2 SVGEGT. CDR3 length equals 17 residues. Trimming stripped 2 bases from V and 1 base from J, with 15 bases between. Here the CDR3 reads CASSYGGPEVSYNEQFF. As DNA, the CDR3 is TGTGCCAGCAGTTACGGCGGCCCCGAAGTATCCTACAATGAGCAGTTCTTC.

CDR3 in amino acids: CASTPGGSYEQYF. Written as DNA, the CDR3 is TGTGCCTCGACCCCAGGGGGGTCCTACGAGCAGTACTTC. J is TRBJ2-7 and V is TRBV10-3; D possibly corresponds to TRBD1 (7 bases). Trimming stripped 11 bases from V and 1 base from J, with 15 bases between. Germline V gene data show CDR1 as ENHRY and CDR2 as SYGVKD. The CDR3 is made up of 13 amino acids.

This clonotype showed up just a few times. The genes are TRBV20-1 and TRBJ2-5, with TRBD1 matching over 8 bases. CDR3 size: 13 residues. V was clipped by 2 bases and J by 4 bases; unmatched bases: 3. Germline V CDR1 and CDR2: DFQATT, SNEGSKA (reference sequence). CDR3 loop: CSARRTGRETQYF. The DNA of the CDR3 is TGCAGTGCTAGAAGGACAGGGAGAGAGACCCAGTACTTC.

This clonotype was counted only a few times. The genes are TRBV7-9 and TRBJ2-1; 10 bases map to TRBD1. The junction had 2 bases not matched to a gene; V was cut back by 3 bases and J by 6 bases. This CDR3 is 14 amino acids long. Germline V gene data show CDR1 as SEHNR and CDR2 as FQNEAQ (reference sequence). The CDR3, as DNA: TGTGCCAGCAGCTTCGGACAGGGGGGCAATGAGCAGTTCTTC. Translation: CASSFGQGGNEQFF.

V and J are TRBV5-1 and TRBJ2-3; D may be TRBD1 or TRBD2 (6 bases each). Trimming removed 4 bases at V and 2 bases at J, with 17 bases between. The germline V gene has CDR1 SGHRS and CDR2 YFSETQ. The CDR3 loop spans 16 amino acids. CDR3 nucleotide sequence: TGCGCCAGCAGCATAGGGGGGCCCAAGTCCACAGATACGCAGTATTTT. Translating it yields CASSIGGPKSTDTQYF.

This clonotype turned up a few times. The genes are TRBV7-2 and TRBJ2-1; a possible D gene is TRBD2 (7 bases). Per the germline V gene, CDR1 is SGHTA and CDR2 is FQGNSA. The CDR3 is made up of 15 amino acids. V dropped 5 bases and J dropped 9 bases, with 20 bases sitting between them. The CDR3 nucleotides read TGTGCCAGCAGCCTAAAAGGACTAGGGGGGGGTGAGCAGTTCTTC. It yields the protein CASSLKGLGGGEQFF.